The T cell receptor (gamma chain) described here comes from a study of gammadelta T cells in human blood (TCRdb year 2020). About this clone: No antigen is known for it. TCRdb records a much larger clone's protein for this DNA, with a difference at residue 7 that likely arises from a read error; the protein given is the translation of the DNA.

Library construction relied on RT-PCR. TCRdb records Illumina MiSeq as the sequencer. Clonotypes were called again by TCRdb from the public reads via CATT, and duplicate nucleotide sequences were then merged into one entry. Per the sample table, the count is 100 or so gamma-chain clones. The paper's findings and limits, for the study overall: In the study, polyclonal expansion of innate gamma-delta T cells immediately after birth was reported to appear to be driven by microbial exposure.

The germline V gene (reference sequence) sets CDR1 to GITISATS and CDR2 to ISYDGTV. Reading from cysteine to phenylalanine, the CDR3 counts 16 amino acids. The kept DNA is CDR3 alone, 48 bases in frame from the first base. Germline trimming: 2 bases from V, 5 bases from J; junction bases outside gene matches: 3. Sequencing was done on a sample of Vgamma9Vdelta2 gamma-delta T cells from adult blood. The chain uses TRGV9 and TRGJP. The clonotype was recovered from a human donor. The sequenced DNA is TGTGCCTTGTGGGAGGCAAAAGAGTTGGGCAAAAAAATCAAGGTATTT. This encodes CALWEAKELGKKIKVF.